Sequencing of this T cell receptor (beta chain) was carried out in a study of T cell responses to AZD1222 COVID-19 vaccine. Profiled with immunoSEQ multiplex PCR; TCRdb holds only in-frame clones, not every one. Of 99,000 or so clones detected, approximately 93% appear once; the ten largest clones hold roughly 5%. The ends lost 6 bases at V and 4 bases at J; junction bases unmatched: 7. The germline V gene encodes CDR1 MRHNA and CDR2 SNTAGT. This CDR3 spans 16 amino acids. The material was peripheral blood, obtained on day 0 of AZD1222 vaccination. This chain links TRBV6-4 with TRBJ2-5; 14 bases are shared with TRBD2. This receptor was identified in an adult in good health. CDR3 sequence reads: CASSNRLAGGRETQYF. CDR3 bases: TGTGCCAGCAGCAACCGACTAGCGGGAGGGCGAGAGACCCAGTACTTC.